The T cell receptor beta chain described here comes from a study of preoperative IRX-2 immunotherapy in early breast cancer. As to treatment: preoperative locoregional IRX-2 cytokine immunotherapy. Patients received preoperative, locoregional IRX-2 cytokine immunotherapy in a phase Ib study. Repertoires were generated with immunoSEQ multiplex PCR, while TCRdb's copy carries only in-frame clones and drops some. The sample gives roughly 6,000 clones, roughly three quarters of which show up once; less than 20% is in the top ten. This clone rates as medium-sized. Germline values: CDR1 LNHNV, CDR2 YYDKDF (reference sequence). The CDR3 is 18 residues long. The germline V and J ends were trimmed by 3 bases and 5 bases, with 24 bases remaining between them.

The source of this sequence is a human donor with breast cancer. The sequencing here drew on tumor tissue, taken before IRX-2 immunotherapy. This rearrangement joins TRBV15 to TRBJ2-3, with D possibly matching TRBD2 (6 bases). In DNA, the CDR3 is TGTGCCACCAGCAGCAGTCTCCGTGGCGGGGTTGGAGGAGATACGCAGTATTTT. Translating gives CATSSSLRGGVGGDTQYF.